This TCR beta chain was observed in a study of T cells after yellow fever vaccination. The study's findings and limits: Clones from primary vaccination mostly reappeared after the booster (around 97% CD4, approximately 91% CD8). Contaminating bulk clonotypes could be abundant in FACS-sorted repertoires. There was a small share of clonotypes that showed up in both the CD4 and CD8 compartments.

The germline CDR1 and CDR2 sequences are SNHLY and FYNNEI. This CDR3 is built from 13 residues. Trimming pared 6 bases from V and 5 bases from J, leaving 13 bases between. Remarks on this clonotype: What it recognizes is unknown.

From the 5' RACE reads, TCRdb called clonotypes with MiXCR, one entry per CDR3 protein. The sample carries roughly 320,000 distinct CDR3 sequences, 9.5% to 12% recorded once. The material sequenced was CD4+ T cells sorted from PBMCs, taken 45 days after the yellow fever booster vaccination. The source of this sequence is a man aged 18-30 years who received the YFV17D yellow fever vaccine. The chain employs TRBV2 and TRBJ1-1; D uncertain. This CDR3 is CASRAEKGTEAFF. For the CDR3, the DNA is TGTGCCAGCAGGGCGGAGAAGGGAACTGAAGCTTTCTTT. Full variable domain (missing parts from reference TRBV2 and TRBJ1-1): EPEVTQTPSHQVTQMGQEVILRCVPISNHLYFYWYRQILGQKVEFLVSFYNNEISEKSEIFDDQFSVERPDGSNFTLKIRSTKLEDSAMYFCASRAEKGTEAFFGQGTRLTVV.